This record looks at one T cell receptor beta chain sequence and its context. The CDR3 totals 14 residues. V lost 0 bases and J lost 4, with 9 bases in between. The germline V gene has CDR1 LNHNV and CDR2 YYDKDF (reference sequence). In the authors' workflow: Estimation of nucleated cell counts relied on the amplification of reference gene primers. This table comes from immunoSEQ multiplex PCR, and its TCRdb copy is limited to in-frame clones, with some not included. V and J calls and clone size are as listed in that table; D and trimming were resolved from the DNA. The sample has about 190,000 clones; approximately 80% are singletons. This sample stems from a study of blood T cell repertoires in COVID-19. Study in general: Samples came from the United States, Italy and Spain, spanning acute and convalescent COVID-19.

The clonotype comes from a woman in her forties or fifties with acute or convalescent COVID-19. The material sequenced was peripheral blood. The chain employs TRBV15 and TRBJ1-1; D is ambiguous. The CDR3, as DNA: TGTGCCACCAGCAGAGATCGGTCGGGCACTGAAGCTTTCTTT. This gives the protein CATSRDRSGTEAFF.